Presented here are 11 T cell receptor beta chains from one specimen sequenced in a study of technical replicates of blood from a few donors. Generated by immunoSEQ multiplex PCR, the TCRdb table keeps only in-frame clones and is missing some. The table has about 75,000 clones, approximately 97% seen once. Material for sequencing was T cells isolated from PBMCs. The receptors originated from a human donor in good health.

The chain combines TRBV27 with TRBJ1-4; D unclear. V was clipped by 0 bases and J by 4 bases, with 6 bases between them. The CDR3 totals 14 residues. Germline loops: CDR1 MNHEY, CDR2 SMNVEV (reference sequence). The CDR3 sequence: CASSLSIGNEKLFF. CDR3 bases: TGTGCCAGCAGTTTATCGATCGGTAATGAAAAACTGTTTTTT.

CDR3 in amino acids: CASSRTGLYGYTF. The CDR3 DNA is TGTGCCAGCAGCCGCACAGGGCTATATGGCTACACCTTC. The gene calls are TRBV5-4 and TRBJ1-2; D may be TRBD1 (6 bases). The CDR3 has 13 residues. Trimming removed 4 bases from V and 5 bases from J, with 12 bases in between. Germline V lookup: CDR1 SGHNT, CDR2 YYREEE (reference sequence).

V is TRBV5-1 and J is TRBJ1-3; D ambiguous. Germline V gene sequence: CDR1 SGHRS, CDR2 YFSETQ. V was trimmed by 1 base and J by 0 bases, leaving 8 bases between them. There are 15 residues in the CDR3. The CDR3 nucleotides are TGCGCCAGCAGCTTGACTACTAGCTCTGGAAACACCATATATTTT. Encoded protein: CASSLTTSSGNTIYF.

CDR3 nucleotide sequence: TGTGCCAGCAGTGATGATCAGGGTGGCTATGGCTACACCTTC. Translated, it gives CASSDDQGGYGYTF. The chain uses TRBV2 and TRBJ1-2; TRBD1 is a possible D gene (5 bases). Germline-derived CDR1 and CDR2 are SNHLY and FYNNEI. The CDR3 has 14 residues. Trimming took 3 bases from V and 4 from J, leaving 12 bases between them.

V gene TRBV11-3 combines with J gene TRBJ2-7, with TRBD2 matching 8 bases. V lost 2 bases, J lost 5 bases, and 5 bases stayed unmatched. In germline, CDR1 is SGHNT, CDR2 YENEEA. The CDR3 length is 14 residues. The CDR3 reads CASSLTVAGNEQYF. The CDR3 DNA sequence: TGTGCCAGCAGCTTAACTGTAGCGGGGAACGAGCAGTACTTC.

The chain recombines TRBV4-2 with TRBJ1-2, with D possibly TRBD1 on 6 matching bases. The CDR3 extends over 15 amino acids. Trimming pared 3 bases from V and 4 bases from J, leaving 15 bases between. CDR1 is LGHNA and CDR2 is YNFKEQ in the germline V gene. CDR3 loop: CASSHETGPSYGYTF. In DNA, the CDR3 is TGTGCCAGCAGCCACGAGACAGGTCCTTCCTATGGCTACACCTTC.

The chain is built from TRBV27 and TRBJ2-5, with 7 bases fitting TRBD1. The CDR3 is 15 amino acids. The germline V gene has CDR1 MNHEY and CDR2 SMNVEV (reference sequence). V dropped 2 bases and J dropped 4; count of bases not matched to a gene: 7. The CDR3 region has the DNA TGTGCCAGCAGTTTAGTCAGGGGGATCGGAGAGACCCAGTACTTC. Translation gives CASSLVRGIGETQYF.

V usage is TRBV6-1 and J usage is TRBJ2-5; 7 positions match TRBD2. Losses at the gene ends were 0 bases for V and 3 bases for J; bases not matched to a gene: 1. Germline V gene lookup returns CDR1 MNHNS and CDR2 SASEGT. This CDR3 spans 14 amino acids. CDR3 nucleotide sequence: TGTGCCAGCAGTGAAGCGGGAGGGAAAGAGACCCAGTACTTC. Encoded protein: CASSEAGGKETQYF.

J is TRBJ1-2 and V is TRBV2; possibly TRBD1 for D (5 bases). V lost 6 bases, J lost 5 bases, and 10 bases lay in between. Germline CDR1 reads SNHLY; CDR2 reads FYNNEI. The CDR3 consists of 12 residues. CDR3 in DNA: TGTGCCAGCAGCAGGGAAGGATATGGCTACACCTTC. Protein product: CASSREGYGYTF.

The rearrangement links TRBV29-1 to TRBJ1-4; possibly TRBD1 for D (5 bases). The V gene lost 6 bases and the J gene lost 6 bases, with 14 bases spanning the gap. This CDR3 is 13 amino acids long. CDR1 SQVTM and CDR2 ANQGSEA come from the germline V gene. CDR3 sequence reads: CSVPGGGHEKLFF. The CDR3 nucleotides read TGCAGCGTCCCCGGCGGGGGACATGAAAAACTGTTTTTT.

The chain recombines TRBV30 with TRBJ1-3; 9 bases align to TRBD1. The J segment lost 0 bases and the V segment lost 1 base, leaving 10 bases of the junction unmatched. From germline, CDR1 is GTSNPN and CDR2 SVGIG (reference sequence). The CDR3 extends over 18 amino acids. CDR3 region: CAWSEWTGDFLSGNTIYF. The DNA for the CDR3 is TGTGCCTGGAGTGAATGGACAGGGGACTTCCTCTCTGGAAACACCATATATTTT.